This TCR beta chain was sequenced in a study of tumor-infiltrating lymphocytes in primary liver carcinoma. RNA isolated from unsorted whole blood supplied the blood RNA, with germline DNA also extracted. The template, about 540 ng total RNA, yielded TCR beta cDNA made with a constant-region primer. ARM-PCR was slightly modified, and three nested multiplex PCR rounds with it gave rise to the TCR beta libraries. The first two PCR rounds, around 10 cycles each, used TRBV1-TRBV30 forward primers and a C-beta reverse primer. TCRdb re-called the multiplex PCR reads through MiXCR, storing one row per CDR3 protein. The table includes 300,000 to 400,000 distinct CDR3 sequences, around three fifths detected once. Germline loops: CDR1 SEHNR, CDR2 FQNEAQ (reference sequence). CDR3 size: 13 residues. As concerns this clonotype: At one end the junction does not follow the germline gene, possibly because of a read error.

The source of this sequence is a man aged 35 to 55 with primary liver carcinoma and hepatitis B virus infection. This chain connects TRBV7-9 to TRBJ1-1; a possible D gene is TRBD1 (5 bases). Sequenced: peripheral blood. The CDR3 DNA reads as TGTGCCAGCGACCGGGACGTGAACACTGGAGCTTTCTTT. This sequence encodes CASDRDVNTGAFF.